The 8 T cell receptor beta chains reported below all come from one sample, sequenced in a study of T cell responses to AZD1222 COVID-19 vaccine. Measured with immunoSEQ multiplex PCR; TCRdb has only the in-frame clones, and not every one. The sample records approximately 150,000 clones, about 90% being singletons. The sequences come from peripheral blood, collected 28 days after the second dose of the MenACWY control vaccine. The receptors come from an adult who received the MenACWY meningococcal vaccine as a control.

The DNA for the CDR3 is TGTGCCAGCAGTTTAGGATCTGGTAATACGCAGTATTTT. It specifies CASSLGSGNTQYF. The chain couples TRBV12-3 or TRBV12-4 to TRBJ2-3; D unclear. The CDR3 is made up of 13 amino acids. V dropped 1 base and J dropped 7 bases, with 9 bases sitting between them.

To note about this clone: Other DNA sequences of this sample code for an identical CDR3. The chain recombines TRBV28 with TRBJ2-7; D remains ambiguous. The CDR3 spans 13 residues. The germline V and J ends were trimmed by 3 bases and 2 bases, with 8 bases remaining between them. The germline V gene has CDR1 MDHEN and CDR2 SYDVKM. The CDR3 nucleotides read TGTGCCAGCAGTTTCAGTCCAACCTACGAGCAGTACTTC. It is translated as CASSFSPTYEQYF. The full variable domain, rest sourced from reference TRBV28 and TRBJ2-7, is DVKVTQSSRYLVKRTGEKVFLECVQDMDHENMFWYRQDPGLGLRLIYFSYDVKMKEKGDIPEGYSVSREKKERFSLILESASTNQTSMYLCASSFSPTYEQYFGPGTRLTVT.

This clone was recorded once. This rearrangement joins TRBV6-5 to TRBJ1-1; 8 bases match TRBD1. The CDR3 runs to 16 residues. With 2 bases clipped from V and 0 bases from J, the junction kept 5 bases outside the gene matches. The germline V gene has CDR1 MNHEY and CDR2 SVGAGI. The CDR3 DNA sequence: TGTGCCAGCAGTTACCTCGGACAGGGATTGAACACTGAAGCTTTCTTT. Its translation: CASSYLGQGLNTEAFF.

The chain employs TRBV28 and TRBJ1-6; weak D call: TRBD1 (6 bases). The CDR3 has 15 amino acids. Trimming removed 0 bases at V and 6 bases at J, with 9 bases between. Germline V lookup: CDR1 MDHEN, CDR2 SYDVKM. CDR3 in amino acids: CASSLWGTTNSPLHF. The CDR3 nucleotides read TGTGCCAGCAGTTTATGGGGGACAACTAATTCACCCCTCCACTTT.

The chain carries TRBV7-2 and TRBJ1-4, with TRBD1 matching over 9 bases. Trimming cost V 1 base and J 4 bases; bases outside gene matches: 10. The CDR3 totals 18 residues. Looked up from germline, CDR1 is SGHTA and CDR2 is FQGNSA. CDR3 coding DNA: TGTGCCAGCAGCTTAGTCCCGGGACAGGGCCGCATTAATGAAAAACTGTTTTTT. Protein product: CASSLVPGQGRINEKLFF.

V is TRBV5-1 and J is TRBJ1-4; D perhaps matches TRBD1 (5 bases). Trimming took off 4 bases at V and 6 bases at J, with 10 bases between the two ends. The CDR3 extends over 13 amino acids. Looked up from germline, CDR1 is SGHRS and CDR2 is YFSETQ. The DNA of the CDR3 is TGCGCCAGCAGCGTGAGCAGGGATGAAAAACTGTTTTTT. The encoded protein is CASSVSRDEKLFF.

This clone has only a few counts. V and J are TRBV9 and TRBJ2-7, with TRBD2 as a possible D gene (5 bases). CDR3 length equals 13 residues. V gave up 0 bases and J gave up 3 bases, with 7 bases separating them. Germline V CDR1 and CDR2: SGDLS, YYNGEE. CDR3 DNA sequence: TGTGCCAGCAGCGTAGGGGCGGGCTACGAGCAGTACTTC. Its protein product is CASSVGAGYEQYF. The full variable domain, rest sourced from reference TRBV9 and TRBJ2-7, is DSGVTQTPKHLITATGQRVTLRCSPRSGDLSVYWYQQSLDQGLQFLIQYYNGEERAKGNILERFSAQQFPDLHSELNLSSLELGDSALYFCASSVGAGYEQYFGPGTRLTVT.

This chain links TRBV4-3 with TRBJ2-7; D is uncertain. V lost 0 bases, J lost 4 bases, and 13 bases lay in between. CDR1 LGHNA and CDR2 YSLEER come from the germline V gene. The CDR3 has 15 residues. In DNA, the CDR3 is TGCGCCAGCAGCCAAGAACGGAGCCGACTTTACGAGCAGTACTTC. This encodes CASSQERSRLYEQYF.